Only one count was recorded for the clone carrying this T cell receptor (beta chain). This specimen belongs to a study of blood T cell repertoires in COVID-19. Background on the study: Acute-phase and convalescent COVID-19 samples originated in the United States, Italy and Spain. From T cells, B-cell-depleted T cells, or PBMCs came the material, which was cDNA or gDNA.

Allocation to cohorts depended on clinical history reported by the participants. Germline CDR1 is KGHSH and CDR2 is LQKENI. V gave up 0 bases and J gave up 0 bases, with 15 bases separating them. The CDR3 runs 18 residues. Profiling relied on immunoSEQ multiplex PCR, and the TCRdb table lists in-frame clones only, not all of them. The sample lists 200,000 to 250,000 clones, 90% occurring once. The receptor was derived from a man in his fifties who had been exposed to COVID-19. The material sequenced was PBMCs or T cells enriched from blood (not recorded which). V and J are TRBV18 and TRBJ2-4; D perhaps matches TRBD1 (6 bases). CDR3 in amino acids: CASSPPGQRGRAKNIQYF. The CDR3 bases are TGTGCCAGCTCACCACCGGGACAAAGGGGTCGAGCCAAAAACATTCAGTACTTC.